The 27 T cell receptor beta chains below come from one sample, sequenced in a study of blood T cell repertoires in COVID-19. Sequenced by immunoSEQ multiplex PCR; TCRdb stores in-frame clones only, minus some. The data contain about 160,000 clones, 80% of them singletons. Input material: PBMCs or T cells enriched from blood (not recorded which). The origin of the receptors is an older woman who had recovered from COVID-19.

The chain links TRBV7-3 to TRBJ2-5, with 8 bases lining up with TRBD1. The CDR3 runs to 14 residues. The ends lost 4 bases at V and 5 bases at J; junction bases unmatched: 6. The V gene's germline CDR1 is SGHTA and CDR2 FQGTGA. The DNA for the CDR3 is TGTGCCAGCAGCTATGGACAGGGCCGGGAGACCCAGTACTTC. Translation: CASSYGQGRETQYF.

The DNA of the CDR3 is TGCGCCAGCAGCCAAGCTTTTGGAGTGGTTGGCGGGGAGCTGTTTTTT. Translating gives CASSQAFGVVGGELFF. This chain connects TRBV4-1 to TRBJ2-2; unclear D gene. The CDR3 consists of 16 residues. Between the trimmed V and J ends, which lost 1 base and 7 bases, there was a span of 16 bases. The germline V gene has CDR1 MGHRA and CDR2 YSYEKL.

The DNA for the CDR3 is TGTGCCAGCAGCTTCGTCACGGTAGCGGGGCAAGAGACCCAGTACTTC. This translates into CASSFVTVAGQETQYF. The V gene is TRBV5-6, the J gene TRBJ2-5, with 8 bases lining up with TRBD2. The germline CDR1 and CDR2 sequences are SGHDT and YYEEEE. The CDR3 runs to 16 residues. Unmatched junction bases numbered 8, after V lost 2 bases and J lost 2 bases.

J is TRBJ1-2 and V is TRBV7-6, with a tentative D call TRBD1 (5 bases). V was cut by 6 bases and J by 6 bases, with 17 bases left in between. CDR3 length: 14 amino acids. Per germline, CDR1 SGHVS and CDR2 FNYEAQ. CDR3 DNA sequence: TGTGCCAGCAGTCCTTCGGTCCAGGGCGATGGCTACACCTTC. It encodes CASSPSVQGDGYTF. The complete variable domain, with remaining parts taken from reference TRBV7-6 and TRBJ1-2, reads GAGVSQSPRYKVTKRGQDVALRCDPISGHVSLYWYRQALGQGPEFLTYFNYEAQQDKSGLPNDRFSAERPEGSISTLTIQRTEQRDSAMYRCASSPSVQGDGYTFGSGTRLTVV.

The V and J genes are TRBV18 and TRBJ1-2, with TRBD1 matching over 12 bases. The CDR3 runs 15 residues. V lost 6 bases to trimming and J lost 7 bases; unmatched junction nucleotides: 9. Germline V CDR1 and CDR2: KGHSH, LQKENI. The CDR3 loop reads CASSPMGQGARGYTF. The CDR3 DNA sequence: TGTGCCAGCTCCCCTATGGGACAGGGGGCACGTGGCTACACCTTC.

V is TRBV5-6 and J is TRBJ2-3; D ambiguous. The CDR3 is made up of 11 amino acids. The germline V gene has CDR1 SGHDT and CDR2 YYEEEE. V lost 4 bases and J lost 6, with 6 bases in between. CDR3 DNA: TGTGCCAGCAGCGAGGAGGATACGCAGTATTTT. It codes for CASSEEDTQYF.

The rearrangement joins TRBV21-1 to TRBJ2-1; the D call of TRBD1 is as the table states it, not checked on the DNA. TRBV21-1 is annotated as a pseudogene. This CDR3 is built from 14 residues. In DNA form, the CDR3 reads TGTGCCAGCAGCACCAGGGACAGGGAGAATGAGCAGTTCTTC. It is translated as CASSTRDRENEQFF.

This clone was seen only once. This sequence joins TRBV14 and TRBJ2-1, with 9 bases lining up with TRBD2. The CDR3 has 15 residues. V lost 3 bases to trimming and J lost 4 bases; unmatched junction nucleotides: 4. Germline lookup yields CDR1 SGHDN and CDR2 FVKESK. The CDR3 loop reads CASSHRLADYNEQFF. The CDR3 DNA is TGTGCCAGCAGCCACCGACTAGCGGATTACAATGAGCAGTTCTTC. Together with reference TRBV14 and TRBJ2-1, the CDR3 gives the full variable domain: EAGVTQFPSHSVIEKGQTVTLRCDPISGHDNLYWYRRVMGKEIKFLLHFVKESKQDESGMPNNRFLAERTGGTYSTLKVQPAELEDSGVYFCASSHRLADYNEQFFGPGTRLTVL.

The chain joins TRBV30 to TRBJ2-5, with 9 bases aligning to TRBD2. From germline, CDR1 is GTSNPN and CDR2 SVGIG (reference sequence). This CDR3 contains 16 residues. V dropped 0 bases and J dropped 7; count of bases not matched to a gene: 12. As DNA, the CDR3 is TGTGCCTGGAGTGTATTTCTTGGCGGGGGGGCCGGGACCCAGTACTTC. It codes for CAWSVFLGGGAGTQYF.

V is TRBV4-1 and J is TRBJ2-3; 10 bases are shared with TRBD1. V shed 2 bases and J 4 bases; nucleotides not matched to a gene: 6. Germline lookup yields CDR1 MGHRA and CDR2 YSYEKL. The CDR3 totals 16 residues. For the CDR3, the DNA is TGCGCCAGCAGCCAATGGGACAGGGGCAGTCCAGATACGCAGTATTTT. This gives the protein CASSQWDRGSPDTQYF.

This clone was seen once. The chain links TRBV7-8 to TRBJ2-3; 7 bases line up with TRBD1. This CDR3 region has 15 residues. In germline, CDR1 is SGHVS, CDR2 FQNEAQ. V lost 4 bases and J lost 0; bases outside the gene matches: 4. This CDR3 is CASSSRTGSTDTQYF. For the CDR3, the DNA is TGTGCCAGCAGCTCCCGGACAGGTAGCACAGATACGCAGTATTTT.

The chain combines TRBV30 with TRBJ2-7; D may be TRBD2 (6 bases). The germline CDR1 and CDR2 sequences are GTSNPN and SVGIG (reference sequence). Trimming cost V 3 bases and J 6 bases, with 24 bases left between them. The CDR3 is made up of 16 amino acids. CDR3 residues: CAWSPQGSGRMSEQYF. CDR3 bases: TGTGCCTGGAGCCCCCAAGGTAGCGGACGCATGAGCGAGCAGTACTTC.

The rearrangement uses TRBV4-1 and TRBJ1-1, with 10 bases identical to TRBD1. The CDR3 extends over 15 amino acids. Germline values: CDR1 MGHRA, CDR2 YSYEKL. V trimming: 4 bases; J trimming: 4 bases; junction bases outside the gene matches: 6. In DNA, the CDR3 is TGCGCCAGCAGCCTATCCGGGACAGGGGCCACTGAAGCTTTCTTT. Translating gives CASSLSGTGATEAFF.

V is TRBV12-3 or TRBV12-4 and J is TRBJ2-1; a possible D gene is TRBD1 (5 bases). The CDR3 runs to 12 residues. V dropped 6 bases and J dropped 8 bases, with 11 bases sitting between them. The CDR3 spells CASRTQEYEQFF. For the CDR3, the DNA is TGTGCCAGCAGAACACAGGAATATGAGCAGTTCTTC.

The chain has TRBV24-1 and TRBJ2-3; D may be TRBD1 (6 bases). The V gene's germline CDR1 is KGHDR and CDR2 SFDVKD. The V end was cut by 4 bases, the J end by 5 bases, with 15 bases between. This CDR3 contains 15 residues. In DNA, the CDR3 is TGTGCCACCAGTGACAAACAGGGATCTTTAGATACGCAGTATTTT. Amino acid sequence: CATSDKQGSLDTQYF.

The chain joins TRBV27 to TRBJ1-2; perhaps TRBD1 as D (6 bases). CDR1 MNHEY and CDR2 SMNVEV come from the germline V gene (reference sequence). Trimming stripped 4 bases from V and 5 bases from J, with 20 bases between. CDR3 length: 16 residues. The CDR3 spells CASSSVGAGVRYGYTF. In DNA form, the CDR3 reads TGTGCCAGCAGTTCGGTGGGGGCGGGGGTAAGGTATGGCTACACCTTC.

The V and J genes are TRBV11-3 and TRBJ1-5, with 8 bases aligning to TRBD1. Germline V gene sequence: CDR1 SGHNT, CDR2 YENEEA. This CDR3 comprises 16 residues. The V segment lost 7 bases and the J segment 5 bases; nucleotides outside the gene matches: 13. CDR3 loop: CASIPPWDRRYQPQHF. The CDR3 DNA reads TGTGCCAGCATCCCTCCTTGGGACAGGAGGTATCAGCCCCAGCATTTT.

The chain employs TRBV11-2 and TRBJ2-7; 7 nucleotides match TRBD2. With V trimmed by 0 bases and J by 12 bases, 11 bases remained unmatched. CDR1 and CDR2 (germline): SGHAT, FQNNGV. The CDR3 has 14 residues. DNA for the CDR3: TGTGCCAGCAGCTTAGACACCTTGGGGTCGGGAGGGTACTTC. Translated: CASSLDTLGSGGYF.

The sample holds many counts of this clone. The rearrangement uses TRBV27 and TRBJ2-7, with D unresolved. Germline V gene lookup returns CDR1 MNHEY and CDR2 SMNVEV (reference sequence). Trimming removed 5 bases at V and 7 bases at J, with 15 bases between. This CDR3 is built from 13 residues. The CDR3 DNA reads TGTGCCAGCAGTCCGGAGAGATTTAAGGAGCAGTACTTC. Protein: CASSPERFKEQYF.

The chain combines TRBV30 with TRBJ2-3; D is uncertain. Deletions cut 4 bases from V and 2 bases from J, with 16 bases between. Looked up from germline, CDR1 is GTSNPN and CDR2 is SVGIG (reference sequence). The CDR3 has 15 amino acids. This CDR3 reads CAWTSNSRPTDTQYF. The CDR3 DNA reads TGTGCCTGGACTTCTAACAGCCGCCCCACAGATACGCAGTATTTT.

The chain uses TRBV7-3 and TRBJ2-5, with TRBD2 matching 7 bases. CDR3 length: 14 amino acids. CDR1 SGHTA and CDR2 FQGTGA come from the germline V gene. Losses at the gene ends were 3 bases for V and 9 bases for J; bases not matched to a gene: 10. CDR3 amino acids: CASSLNGLVGAQYF. For the CDR3, the DNA is TGTGCCAGCAGCTTGAACGGACTAGTAGGGGCCCAGTACTTC. Supplemented by reference TRBV7-3 and TRBJ2-5, the full variable domain reads GAGVSQTPSNKVTEKGKYVELRCDPISGHTALYWYRQSLGQGPEFLIYFQGTGAADDSGLPNDRFFAVRPEGSVSTLKIQRTERGDSAVYLCASSLNGLVGAQYFGPGTRLLVL.

V gene TRBV7-8 combines with J gene TRBJ2-1; no reliable D call. The CDR3 loop spans 13 amino acids. Germline V gene data show CDR1 as SGHVS and CDR2 as FQNEAQ. Trimming stripped 2 bases from V and 3 bases from J, with 5 bases between. The CDR3 DNA reads as TGTGCCAGCAGCTTAACGGGCTACAATGAGCAGTTCTTC. Amino acid sequence: CASSLTGYNEQFF.

The rearrangement uses TRBV4-1 and TRBJ2-3, with 9 bases identical to TRBD2. The J segment lost 6 bases and the V segment lost 0 bases, leaving 7 bases of the junction unmatched. Germline-derived CDR1 and CDR2 are MGHRA and YSYEKL. This CDR3 is built from 16 residues. For the CDR3, the DNA is TGCGCCAGCAGCCAAGAGGGCGGGGGGGTTCTGGATACGCAGTATTTT. Residues: CASSQEGGGVLDTQYF.

This chain joins TRBV4-1 and TRBJ1-6; weak D call: TRBD1 (6 bases). The CDR3 has 14 residues. The germline V and J ends were trimmed by 1 base and 7 bases, with 8 bases remaining between them. Germline V lookup: CDR1 MGHRA, CDR2 YSYEKL. Here the CDR3 reads CASSQVQGNSPLHF. In DNA, the CDR3 is TGCGCCAGCAGCCAAGTCCAGGGGAATTCACCCCTCCACTTT.

CDR3 protein: CSVEGLTDRGYGYTF. CDR3 coding DNA: TGCAGCGTTGAAGGGCTAACCGACAGGGGCTATGGCTACACCTTC. This rearrangement joins TRBV29-1 to TRBJ1-2; 8 bases agree with TRBD1. Looked up from germline, CDR1 is SQVTM and CDR2 is ANQGSEA. The V gene end was trimmed by 1 base and the J gene end by 4 bases; junction bases not matched to a gene: 8. The CDR3 extends over 15 amino acids.

This clone was seen more than once but under ten times. The V gene is TRBV24-1, the J gene TRBJ2-1; 7 positions match TRBD2. J lost 6 bases, V lost 2 bases, and 9 bases had no gene match. CDR3 length: 16 residues. Germline CDR1 KGHDR, CDR2 SFDVKD. CDR3 sequence (DNA): TGTGCCACCAGTGATTCGTCTAGCGGCCGATTCAATGAGCAGTTCTTC. Protein product: CATSDSSSGRFNEQFF.

The rearrangement joins TRBV2 to TRBJ1-2, with unresolved D. The CDR3 is made up of 14 amino acids. CDR1 and CDR2 (germline): SNHLY, FYNNEI. Trimming took off 2 bases at V and 7 bases at J, with 14 bases between the two ends. CDR3 in amino acids: CASSESLVARGYTF. In nucleotides, the CDR3 is TGTGCCAGCAGTGAATCCCTGGTAGCTCGTGGCTACACCTTC. The variable domain in full, completed from reference TRBV2 and TRBJ1-2, reads EPEVTQTPSHQVTQMGQEVILRCVPISNHLYFYWYRQILGQKVEFLVSFYNNEISEKSEIFDDQFSVERPDGSNFTLKIRSTKLEDSAMYFCASSESLVARGYTFGSGTRLTVV.